These 23 T cell receptor beta chains originate from one sample sequenced in a study of beta chain features in type 1 diabetes. Study-level findings and limits: Significant though moderate, a shortening of TCRB CDR3s appeared in all four CD4+ subsets of Type 1 diabetes patients.

For these TCRs, the target antigens are not known. cDNA synthesis used the whole RNA isolate, giving expressed TCRB sequences. The data were produced by immunoSEQ multiplex PCR, yet TCRdb's version contains in-frame clones alone and is incomplete. Among under 300,000 clones listed, 24% were seen once. The sample was naive CD4+ T cells from blood. Receptors were obtained from a woman younger than 45 with type 1 diabetes.

This clone was counted only a few times. The V and J genes are TRBV30 and TRBJ2-6, with TRBD1 as a possible D gene (6 bases). The CDR3 loop spans 14 amino acids. Per germline, CDR1 GTSNPN and CDR2 SVGIG (reference sequence). The ends were cut back, 3 bases at V and 1 base at J, with 7 bases in the middle. The CDR3, as DNA: TGTGCCTGGAGCACAGGGTCTGGGGCCAACGTCCTGACTTTC. Its protein is CAWSTGSGANVLTF.

The V and J genes are TRBV6-6 and TRBJ1-2; TRBD1 agrees at 12 bases. Looked up from germline, CDR1 is MNHNY and CDR2 is SVGAGI (reference sequence). The V and J ends lost 6 bases and 8 bases, in that order; junction bases with no gene match: 13. This CDR3 has 16 residues. DNA of the CDR3: TGTGCCAGCAGCCCGGGGGACAGGGGGCTTTTCGGGGGCTACACCTTC. Protein sequence: CASSPGDRGLFGGYTF.

This clone was detected only a few times. CDR3 in amino acids: CASNTGQGDGQPQHF. CDR3 DNA sequence: TGTGCCAGCAACACGGGACAGGGGGACGGTCAGCCCCAGCATTTT. This chain connects TRBV28 to TRBJ1-5, with TRBD1 identical over 11 bases. This CDR3 has 15 residues. Germline CDR1 reads MDHEN; CDR2 reads SYDVKM. J was trimmed by 6 bases and V by 7 bases; bases with no gene match: 8.

This clone was observed a few times. V usage is TRBV29-1 and J usage is TRBJ2-1, with 10 bases matching TRBD2. Trimming at V came to 7 bases and at J to 5 bases, leaving 14 bases not matched to a gene. CDR1 SQVTM and CDR2 ANQGSEA come from the germline V gene. The CDR3 consists of 16 residues. Here the CDR3 DNA reads TGCAGCGGGAGGACTAGCGGAGATGGGGCGAACAATGAGCAGTTCTTC. Translation gives CSGRTSGDGANNEQFF.

This clone occurred a few times. J is TRBJ2-1 and V is TRBV6-1; TRBD2 agrees at 8 bases. This CDR3 is built from 18 residues. Germline V CDR1 and CDR2: MNHNS, SASEGT. V lost 4 bases, J lost 7 bases, and 18 bases stayed unmatched. In DNA form, the CDR3 reads TGTGCCAGCAGTGCCCAGCGGGAGAGTCATTTGTCTGTGAATGAGCAGTTCTTC. Its translation: CASSAQRESHLSVNEQFF.

This clone was counted a few times. The V gene is TRBV15, the J gene TRBJ1-1, with D unclear. Germline CDR1 is LNHNV and CDR2 is YYDKDF (reference sequence). Trimming cost V 0 bases and J 4 bases, with 9 bases left between them. The CDR3 has 14 residues. CDR3: CATSRDAEGTEAFF. The CDR3 DNA follows: TGTGCCACCAGCAGAGATGCCGAGGGCACTGAAGCTTTCTTT.

This clone has just a few counts. The V gene is TRBV4-2, the J gene TRBJ2-3; 7 nucleotides align to TRBD1. The V and J ends lost 3 bases and 3 bases, in that order; junction bases with no gene match: 9. The CDR3 totals 16 residues. Germline CDR1 LGHNA, CDR2 YNFKEQ. For the CDR3, the DNA is TGTGCCAGCAGCCAGAGGACAGGCCTGCGGACAGATACGCAGTATTTT. Its protein product is CASSQRTGLRTDTQYF.

This clone was recorded a few times. J is TRBJ1-1 and V is TRBV19, with D unresolved. V gave up 3 bases and J gave up 5 bases, with 10 bases separating them. Looked up from germline, CDR1 is LNHDA and CDR2 is SQIVND (reference sequence). This CDR3 comprises 13 residues. DNA of the CDR3: TGTGCCAGTAGTATCGACGGGGAGACTGAAGCTTTCTTT. Translation: CASSIDGETEAFF. Complete variable domain (other parts from reference TRBV19 and TRBJ1-1): DGGITQSPKYLFRKEGQNVTLSCEQNLNHDAMYWYRQDPGQGLRLIYYSQIVNDFQKGDIAEGYSVSREKKESFPLTVTSAQKNPTAFYLCASSIDGETEAFFGQGTRLTVV.

This clone was seen a few times. The chain joins TRBV29-1 to TRBJ2-7, with D perhaps matching TRBD1 (5 bases). The CDR3 has 13 amino acids. Germline-derived CDR1 and CDR2 are SQVTM and ANQGSEA. Trimming shortened V by 8 bases and J by 4 bases, and 18 bases separated the two germline ends. The CDR3 region is CSFSRVRGYEQYF. CDR3 DNA sequence: TGCAGCTTCTCCAGGGTTCGCGGATACGAGCAGTACTTC.

The sample holds a few counts of this clone. The genes are TRBV18 and TRBJ2-6; D may be TRBD2 (5 bases). Looked up from germline, CDR1 is KGHSH and CDR2 is LQKENI. V lost 1 base to trimming and J lost 1 base, with 11 bases between them. CDR3 size: 17 residues. The chain's CDR3 is CASSPQGAVSGANVLTF. CDR3 bases: TGTGCCAGCTCACCACAGGGAGCGGTATCTGGGGCCAACGTCCTGACTTTC.

The V gene is TRBV2, the J gene TRBJ1-1; D possibly corresponds to TRBD1 (5 bases). The CDR3 spans 13 residues. V lost 4 bases and J 0 bases, leaving 6 bases between the germline ends. CDR1 and CDR2 from the germline V gene are SNHLY and FYNNEI. CDR3 coding DNA: TGTGCCAGCAGTGGACAGATGAACACTGAAGCTTTCTTT. It codes for CASSGQMNTEAFF.

There are a few counts of this clone. This sequence joins TRBV5-1 and TRBJ1-5; TRBD1 is a possible D gene (6 bases). V was trimmed by 4 bases and J by 4 bases, leaving 15 bases between them. The CDR3 loop spans 15 amino acids. Looked up from germline, CDR1 is SGHRS and CDR2 is YFSETQ. Here the CDR3 DNA reads TGCGCCAGCAGCCTTTCCGGGACACCTAATCAGCCCCAGCATTTT. It specifies CASSLSGTPNQPQHF.

This clone has just a few counts. V usage is TRBV20-1 and J usage is TRBJ2-5; D not resolved. Germline CDR1 and CDR2: DFQATT and SNEGSKA (reference sequence). The CDR3 contains 10 residues. The DNA for the CDR3 is TGCAGCGCCCTGGAGGAGACCCAGTACTTC. This translates into CSALEETQYF.

The chain links TRBV30 to TRBJ2-7; 7 bases are shared with TRBD1. The junction had 9 bases not matched to a gene; V was cut back by 4 bases and J by 0 bases. This CDR3 has 15 residues. Germline V gene lookup returns CDR1 GTSNPN and CDR2 SVGIG (reference sequence). The CDR3 loop is CAWNRGSGRSYEQYF. The CDR3 bases are TGTGCCTGGAACAGGGGCTCGGGTCGCTCCTACGAGCAGTACTTC. Supplemented by reference TRBV30 and TRBJ2-7, the full variable domain reads SQTIHQWPATLVQPVGSPLSLECTVEGTSNPNLYWYRQAAGRGLQLLFYSVGIGQISSEVPQNLSASRPQDRQFILSSKKLLLSDSGFYLCAWNRGSGRSYEQYFGPGTRLTVT.

This clone was detected only a few times. The chain links TRBV6-1 to TRBJ2-7; TRBD2 agrees at 10 bases. Looked up from germline, CDR1 is MNHNS and CDR2 is SASEGT. Trimming took 5 bases from V and 2 from J; bases not matched to a gene: 6. The CDR3 is 15 residues long. The chain's CDR3 is CASSRQTSGAYEQYF. The CDR3 DNA follows: TGTGCCAGCAGTCGACAAACTAGCGGGGCCTACGAGCAGTACTTC.

This clone appeared a few times. J is TRBJ2-1 and V is TRBV6-1, with 8 bases identical to TRBD2. The germline V gene has CDR1 MNHNS and CDR2 SASEGT. V lost 3 bases to trimming and J lost 1 base; unmatched junction nucleotides: 5. This CDR3 comprises 16 residues. This CDR3 reads CASSDLTSVSYNEQFF. CDR3 nucleotide sequence: TGTGCCAGCAGTGACCTGACTAGCGTATCCTACAATGAGCAGTTCTTC.

The V and J genes are TRBV2 and TRBJ1-5; possible D gene TRBD1, 6 bases. Germline V gene data show CDR1 as SNHLY and CDR2 as FYNNEI. Trimming cost V 5 bases and J 4 bases, with 12 bases left between them. The CDR3 totals 14 residues. The CDR3, as DNA: TGTGCCAGCAGTTTGAGGCAGGGGAATCAGCCCCAGCATTTT. This codes for CASSLRQGNQPQHF.

The gene calls are TRBV28 and TRBJ2-1; 9 bases map to TRBD2. V shed 2 bases, J shed 7 bases, and the junction held 9 bases outside the gene matches. The CDR3 extends over 16 amino acids. Germline CDR1 reads MDHEN; CDR2 reads SYDVKM. CDR3 in amino acids: CASSLGLAGSWNEQFF. The DNA of the CDR3 is TGTGCCAGCAGTTTAGGTCTAGCGGGAAGTTGGAATGAGCAGTTCTTC. Full variable domain (missing parts from reference TRBV28 and TRBJ2-1): DVKVTQSSRYLVKRTGEKVFLECVQDMDHENMFWYRQDPGLGLRLIYFSYDVKMKEKGDIPEGYSVSREKKERFSLILESASTNQTSMYLCASSLGLAGSWNEQFFGPGTRLTVL.

This clone was counted only a few times. The chain employs TRBV27 and TRBJ1-4; 7 bases align to TRBD1. The CDR3 is made up of 12 amino acids. In germline, CDR1 is MNHEY, CDR2 SMNVEV (reference sequence). V dropped 6 bases and J dropped 7; count of bases not matched to a gene: 2. CDR3 amino acids: CASSGQAEKLFF. The CDR3 DNA follows: TGTGCCAGCAGCGGACAGGCTGAAAAACTGTTTTTT.

This clone appeared a few times. V gene TRBV18 combines with J gene TRBJ1-2; tentative D call: TRBD1 (5 bases). Germline CDR1 KGHSH, CDR2 LQKENI. The CDR3 extends over 14 amino acids. V was clipped by 3 bases and J by 4 bases, with 12 bases between them. The CDR3 sequence: CASSPEDTLYGYTF. CDR3 in DNA: TGTGCCAGCTCACCCGAGGACACCCTCTATGGCTACACCTTC.

This clone was seen a few times. The V call is TRBV2, the J call TRBJ1-2; unclear D gene. V lost 4 bases and J lost 8, with 11 bases in between. The germline CDR1 and CDR2 sequences are SNHLY and FYNNEI. The CDR3 consists of 12 residues. CDR3 in DNA: TGTGCCAGCAGTGTGCAACCTAGGGGCTACACCTTC. Translation gives CASSVQPRGYTF.

This clone appeared a few times. Different DNA sequences within this sample yield the same CDR3. The genes are TRBV7-3 and TRBJ2-1; TRBD2 agrees at 12 bases. Germline V CDR1 and CDR2: SGHTA, FQGTGA. Trimming took 5 bases from V and 4 from J; bases not matched to a gene: 3. The CDR3 has 15 amino acids. The chain's CDR3 is CASSLGTSGYNEQFF. In DNA, the CDR3 is TGTGCCAGCAGCCTCGGGACTAGCGGGTACAATGAGCAGTTCTTC.

This clone was counted between two and nine times. The gene calls are TRBV29-1 and TRBJ1-1; TRBD1 agrees at 7 bases. CDR3 length: 14 amino acids. Germline-derived CDR1 and CDR2 are SQVTM and ANQGSEA. Trimming at V came to 3 bases and at J to 0 bases, leaving 4 bases not matched to a gene. This chain's CDR3 is CSVESGGLNTEAFF. In nucleotides, the CDR3 is TGCAGCGTTGAGTCAGGGGGGTTGAACACTGAAGCTTTCTTT. Filled out from reference TRBV29-1 and TRBJ1-1, the complete variable domain reads SAVISQKPSRDICQRGTSLTIQCQVDSQVTMMFWYRQQPGQSLTLIATANQGSEATYESGFVIDKFPISRPNLTFSTLTVSNMSPEDSSIYLCSVESGGLNTEAFFGQGTRLTVV.